The 20 T cell receptor beta chains below all came from one sample that was sequenced in a study of cytomegalovirus exposure and HLA in healthy donors. Vbeta (60) and Jbeta (13) primers were used in the PCR. Assay: immunoSEQ multiplex PCR; the TCRdb copy retains only in-frame clones and omits some. Here the sample spans roughly 160,000 clones, roughly 80% being singletons. Source material: PBMCs. The receptors were sampled from a male donor in good health and CMV-seronegative.

This rearrangement joins TRBV5-4 to TRBJ1-6, with 8 bases fitting TRBD1. Looked up from germline, CDR1 is SGHNT and CDR2 is YYREEE (reference sequence). The CDR3 is made up of 15 amino acids. V was clipped by 3 bases and J by 9 bases; unmatched bases: 8. The CDR3 DNA reads TGTGCCAGCAGCTATAGAGGACAGGGACGTTCACCCCTCCACTTT. Its protein product is CASSYRGQGRSPLHF.

This clone has more than one count but fewer than ten. The J gene is TRBJ1-1, the V gene TRBV27, with D tentatively TRBD1 (6 bases). CDR3 length equals 17 residues. From germline, CDR1 is MNHEY and CDR2 SMNVEV (reference sequence). Trimming removed 11 bases at V and 1 base at J, with 26 bases between. The DNA of the CDR3 is TGTGCCTCAGCAAATCCCGGTCGGGGACACCAGAACACTGAAGCTTTCTTT. It encodes CASANPGRGHQNTEAFF.

This sequence joins TRBV9 and TRBJ2-4; the match to TRBD1 covers 8 bases. J was trimmed by 4 bases and V by 8 bases; bases with no gene match: 14. Germline V CDR1 and CDR2: SGDLS, YYNGEE. This CDR3 is 16 amino acids long. CDR3 in amino acids: CARKTTGVLTKNIQYF. The CDR3 nucleotides read TGTGCCAGGAAAACGACAGGGGTCTTAACGAAAAACATTCAGTACTTC.

The rearrangement links TRBV6-5 to TRBJ2-1, with D possibly being TRBD2 (5 bases). Per germline, CDR1 MNHEY and CDR2 SVGAGI. V was clipped by 0 bases and J by 0 bases, with 9 bases between them. The CDR3 has 16 residues. The CDR3 nucleotides are TGTGCCAGCAGTTACTCAAGCGGTAGCTCCTACAATGAGCAGTTCTTC. It encodes CASSYSSGSSYNEQFF.

J is TRBJ2-7 and V is TRBV5-1; 8 bases match TRBD2. The germline CDR1 and CDR2 sequences are SGHRS and YFSETQ. V trimming: 4 bases; J trimming: 3 bases; junction bases outside the gene matches: 12. The CDR3 length is 16 residues. In nucleotides, the CDR3 is TGCGCCAGCAGCCCGACCGCCGGGACTAGGAACTACGAGCAGTACTTC. Its translation: CASSPTAGTRNYEQYF.

The rearrangement joins TRBV11-2 to TRBJ2-3; 10 positions agree with TRBD1. CDR3 size: 16 residues. Trimming at V came to 4 bases and at J to 5 bases, leaving 9 bases not matched to a gene. Per germline, CDR1 SGHAT and CDR2 FQNNGV. The chain's CDR3 is CASSSSGTGVQDTQYF. As DNA, the CDR3 is TGTGCCAGCAGCTCCTCTGGGACAGGGGTACAAGATACGCAGTATTTT.

The V and J genes are TRBV5-1 and TRBJ2-3, with 9 positions matching TRBD1. Germline trimming cut 6 bases from V and 4 bases from J; bases unmatched to any gene: 6. The CDR3 has 14 amino acids. The germline V gene has CDR1 SGHRS and CDR2 YFSETQ. The CDR3 spells CASMGQGIPDTQYF. The CDR3, as DNA: TGCGCCAGCATGGGACAGGGAATCCCAGATACGCAGTATTTT.

The chain joins TRBV27 to TRBJ2-7; 8 bases match TRBD2. With V trimmed by 2 bases and J by 7 bases, 4 bases remained unmatched. The germline gives CDR1 MNHEY, CDR2 SMNVEV (reference sequence). The CDR3 is 13 amino acids. CDR3 DNA sequence: TGTGCCAGCAGTTTACGGGGGGGTGGGGAGCAGTACTTC. This translates into CASSLRGGGEQYF.

This clone was picked up one time. The rearrangement links TRBV20-1 to TRBJ2-5; unclear D gene. This CDR3 has 11 residues. Trimming removed 6 bases at V and 3 bases at J, with 8 bases between. Germline V CDR1 and CDR2: DFQATT, SNEGSKA (reference sequence). The CDR3 coding sequence is TGCAGTGCAAATAAAAAAGAGACCCAGTACTTC. Protein: CSANKKETQYF.

For this clone: Distinct nucleotide sequences in the sample also encode this CDR3. The chain recombines TRBV6-1 with TRBJ2-7; D gene unclear. V was clipped by 6 bases and J by 1 base, with 13 bases between them. The CDR3 contains 14 residues. Looked up from germline, CDR1 is MNHNS and CDR2 is SASEGT. CDR3 in amino acids: CASRAGIPSYEQYF. The DNA for the CDR3 is TGTGCCAGCAGAGCAGGAATACCATCCTACGAGCAGTACTTC.

DNA of the CDR3: TGCGCCAGCAGCCCCTCCGGGGGGACCTCCTACGAGCAGTACTTC. Amino acid sequence: CASSPSGGTSYEQYF. The V call is TRBV5-1, the J call TRBJ2-7, with 7 bases that match TRBD2. J lost 0 bases, V lost 4 bases, and 7 bases had no gene match. Germline CDR1 and CDR2: SGHRS and YFSETQ. This CDR3 is 15 amino acids long.

The rearrangement uses TRBV6-5 and TRBJ1-4; no definite D call. CDR3 size: 15 residues. The germline CDR1 and CDR2 sequences are MNHEY and SVGAGI. The ends were cut back, 4 bases at V and 0 bases at J, with 9 bases in the middle. The CDR3 region has the DNA TGTGCCAGCAGTTTAACTACCTCAACTAATGAAAAACTGTTTTTT. Translating gives CASSLTTSTNEKLFF.

The chain recombines TRBV7-9 with TRBJ2-5, with 7 bases matching TRBD1. CDR1 is SEHNR and CDR2 is FQNEAQ in the germline V gene (reference sequence). The CDR3 consists of 15 residues. Germline trimming cut 5 bases from V and 4 bases from J; bases unmatched to any gene: 10. The CDR3: CASSPRQGVRETQYF. The CDR3 DNA reads TGTGCCAGCAGCCCTCGACAGGGAGTACGAGAGACCCAGTACTTC.

This clone was found a few times. The chain is built from TRBV27 and TRBJ2-7, with 8 bases fitting TRBD1. Germline CDR1 MNHEY, CDR2 SMNVEV (reference sequence). Germline trimming cut 5 bases from V and 3 bases from J; bases unmatched to any gene: 12. This CDR3 has 16 residues. DNA for the CDR3: TGTGCCAGCAGTCTGCGGACAGGGAACTTCGGCTACGAGCAGTACTTC. Translating gives CASSLRTGNFGYEQYF.

This chain joins TRBV28 and TRBJ1-2, with a possible D match to TRBD1 (6 bases). This CDR3 contains 14 residues. Trimming shortened V by 6 bases and J by 4 bases, and 15 bases separated the two germline ends. Germline V CDR1 and CDR2: MDHEN, SYDVKM. CDR3 DNA: TGTGCCAGCAGCCCGGAACAGGGCCTCTATGGCTACACCTTC. It translates to CASSPEQGLYGYTF.

The gene calls are TRBV5-5 and TRBJ1-5; 7 nucleotides line up with TRBD1. The V gene end was trimmed by 4 bases and the J gene end by 6 bases; junction bases not matched to a gene: 7. This CDR3 has 14 amino acids. Looked up from germline, CDR1 is SGHKS and CDR2 is YYEKEE (reference sequence). The CDR3 loop is CASSLDRVGQPQHF. CDR3 sequence (DNA): TGTGCCAGCAGCCTCGACAGGGTCGGTCAGCCCCAGCATTTT.

The rearrangement joins TRBV7-8 to TRBJ1-1; 8 bases agree with TRBD1. Trimming at V came to 5 bases and at J to 4 bases, leaving 6 bases not matched to a gene. The CDR3 is 14 residues long. Per germline, CDR1 SGHVS and CDR2 FQNEAQ. The CDR3: CASSDRGRGTEAFF. The CDR3 DNA is TGTGCCAGCAGCGACAGGGGTCGGGGCACTGAAGCTTTCTTT.

This CDR3 reads CASSPKRQGDSYEQYF. CDR3 DNA sequence: TGTGCCAGCTCACCAAAGCGGCAGGGGGACTCCTACGAGCAGTACTTC. The chain uses TRBV18 and TRBJ2-7; 7 bases fit TRBD1. Per the germline V gene, CDR1 is KGHSH and CDR2 is LQKENI. J gave up 0 bases and V 2 bases, and 7 bases lay outside the gene matches. The CDR3 extends over 16 amino acids.

The genes are TRBV6-5 and TRBJ2-7; weak D call: TRBD2 (6 bases). CDR3 length: 15 residues. Trimming took 4 bases from V and 0 from J, leaving 13 bases between them. CDR1 and CDR2 (germline): MNHEY, SVGAGI. The CDR3 nucleotides are TGTGCCAGCAGTTCACCGGGACTCAACTCCTACGAGCAGTACTTC. Its translation is CASSSPGLNSYEQYF.

The sample holds a few counts of this clone. The chain employs TRBV6-6 and TRBJ2-4; 11 nucleotides match TRBD2. The V gene's germline CDR1 is MNHNY and CDR2 SVGAGI (reference sequence). The CDR3 totals 16 residues. V was clipped by 4 bases and J by 0 bases; unmatched bases: 2. The CDR3 loop is CASSSTSGTAKNIQYF. The DNA for the CDR3 is TGTGCCAGCAGTTCGACTAGCGGGACAGCCAAAAACATTCAGTACTTC.